This T cell receptor (beta chain) was found in a study of T cell responses to AZD1222 COVID-19 vaccine. Study-level points and caveats: Repertoires were sampled only after the peak T cell response. White British people made up most donors, females outnumbered males, and clonal diversity was possibly underestimated.

Profiled with immunoSEQ multiplex PCR; TCRdb holds only in-frame clones, not every one. Of approximately 30,000 clones listed, around three quarters are singletons. Concerning this clone: What it binds is unknown.

This CDR3 is 14 amino acids long. Germline assignment: CDR1 SNHLY and CDR2 FYNNEI. Trimming cost V 8 bases and J 6 bases; bases outside gene matches: 8. The input for sequencing was peripheral blood, taken 28 days after the second AZD1222 dose. The chain recombines TRBV2 with TRBJ2-4, with TRBD2 matching 9 bases. This clonotype originated in an adult who received the AZD1222 COVID-19 vaccine. CDR3 amino acids: CASEGREGPNIQYF. The CDR3 DNA reads TGTGCCAGCGAAGGGCGGGAGGGACCAAACATTCAGTACTTC.